The 5 T cell receptor beta chains below all came from one sample that was sequenced in a study of blood T cell repertoires in COVID-19. Data came from immunoSEQ multiplex PCR; TCRdb stores just in-frame clones and leaves some out. The sample holds approximately 100,000 clones, more than 85% seen once. The specimen was peripheral blood. These receptors all stem from a human donor with acute or convalescent COVID-19. The donor label of this sample is uncertain.

The gene calls are TRBV5-1 and TRBJ2-1, with 7 bases aligning to TRBD1. Per the germline V gene, CDR1 is SGHRS and CDR2 is YFSETQ. The CDR3 loop spans 15 amino acids. V dropped 5 bases and J dropped 7; count of bases not matched to a gene: 12. The CDR3 DNA reads TGCGCCAGCAGGTATAGGGGGCAACTTGGGAATGAGCAGTTCTTC. This codes for CASRYRGQLGNEQFF.

This chain links TRBV6-2 or TRBV6-3 with TRBJ2-3; D not resolved. Germline V gene data show CDR1 as MNHEY and CDR2 as SVGEGT. This CDR3 is 15 amino acids long. The V end was cut by 6 bases, the J end by 0 bases, with 13 bases between. The CDR3 protein is CASSPHRTSTDTQYF. CDR3 bases: TGTGCCAGCAGCCCCCATAGAACTAGCACAGATACGCAGTATTTT.

The genes are TRBV7-2 and TRBJ2-2; 9 positions match TRBD1. J gave up 8 bases and V 8 bases, and 9 bases lay outside the gene matches. The CDR3 is 14 residues long. Germline V gene lookup returns CDR1 SGHTA and CDR2 FQGNSA. The CDR3 reads CASASQGAGGELFF. DNA of the CDR3: TGTGCCAGCGCCTCACAGGGGGCAGGGGGGGAGCTGTTTTTT.

The rearrangement links TRBV30 to TRBJ1-5; the D gene is possibly TRBD1 (6 bases). Trimming took 1 base from V and 4 from J, leaving 11 bases between them. Germline CDR1 reads GTSNPN; CDR2 reads SVGIG (reference sequence). This CDR3 has 14 residues. The CDR3 DNA reads TGTGCCTGGAGTGGGGACACCCTAAATCAGCCCCAGCATTTT. This encodes CAWSGDTLNQPQHF.

The chain is built from TRBV9 and TRBJ2-1; a weak D match, TRBD2 (6 bases). This CDR3 is 16 amino acids long. Germline CDR1 SGDLS, CDR2 YYNGEE. Between the trimmed V and J ends, which lost 0 bases and 9 bases, there was a span of 19 bases. CDR3 DNA: TGTGCCAGCAGCGTAGTTGGGGCTAGCGAGTTCGGTGAGCAGTTCTTC. It encodes CASSVVGASEFGEQFF.